The 20 T cell receptor beta chains presented below share a single source sample, sequenced in a study of blood T cell repertoires in COVID-19. The data were produced by immunoSEQ multiplex PCR, yet TCRdb's version contains in-frame clones alone and is incomplete. The repertoire holds approximately 57,000 clones, 80% to 90% seen once, with 4% in the top ten. Sequencing input: peripheral blood. All receptors derive from a man aged 45-65 years with acute or convalescent COVID-19.

In DNA form, the CDR3 reads TGTGCCAGTAGTGCCCCTAGCGGGGGGTACGAGCAGTACTTC. This gives the protein CASSAPSGGYEQYF. The chain combines TRBV19 with TRBJ2-7, with TRBD2 matching over 11 bases. CDR1 is LNHDA and CDR2 is SQIVND in the germline V gene (reference sequence). The CDR3 contains 14 residues. With V trimmed by 5 bases and J by 4 bases, 4 bases remained unmatched.

This clone was recorded only once. The J gene is TRBJ2-1, the V gene TRBV5-1; 10 bases are shared with TRBD2. V shed 0 bases and J 8 bases; nucleotides not matched to a gene: 8. Germline lookup yields CDR1 SGHRS and CDR2 YFSETQ. The CDR3 consists of 16 residues. CDR3 bases: TGCGCCAGCAGCTTGGCTTCTAGCGGGAGAGGCGATGAGCAGTTCTTC. Translating it yields CASSLASSGRGDEQFF.

The rearrangement joins TRBV30 to TRBJ2-3; 7 positions match TRBD1. The CDR3 has 15 residues. The V segment lost 1 base and the J segment 0 bases; nucleotides outside the gene matches: 4. The V gene's germline CDR1 is GTSNPN and CDR2 SVGIG (reference sequence). The CDR3 nucleotides are TGTGCCTGGAGTGGGGGACAGCTAAGCACAGATACGCAGTATTTT. It specifies CAWSGGQLSTDTQYF. Looking up the rest from reference TRBV30 and TRBJ2-3 gives the full variable domain: SQTIHQWPATLVQPVGSPLSLECTVEGTSNPNLYWYRQAAGRGLQLLFYSVGIGQISSEVPQNLSASRPQDRQFILSSKKLLLSDSGFYLCAWSGGQLSTDTQYFGPGTRLTVL.

The V gene is TRBV29-1, the J gene TRBJ2-6; D remains unclear. Germline V gene lookup returns CDR1 SQVTM and CDR2 ANQGSEA. V was pared by 2 bases and J by 0 bases, with 5 bases between. This CDR3 has 14 residues. This CDR3 is CSVEQDSGANVLTF. CDR3 DNA: TGCAGCGTTGAACAGGACTCTGGGGCCAACGTCCTGACTTTC.

This chain connects TRBV5-6 to TRBJ1-1, with D possibly being TRBD1 (6 bases). This CDR3 region has 14 residues. Germline CDR1 is SGHDT and CDR2 is YYEEEE. Deletions cut 4 bases from V and 2 bases from J, with 12 bases between. The CDR3: CASSDWTANTEAFF. For the CDR3, the DNA is TGTGCCAGCAGCGACTGGACAGCAAACACTGAAGCTTTCTTT.

The V gene is TRBV6-5, the J gene TRBJ2-5, with 12 bases aligning to TRBD1. Germline V CDR1 and CDR2: MNHEY, SVGAGI. Trimming at V came to 4 bases and at J to 7 bases, leaving 7 bases not matched to a gene. The CDR3 has 15 residues. CDR3 protein: CASSSGTGGGGTQYF. The CDR3 region has the DNA TGTGCCAGCAGTTCCGGGACAGGGGGCGGCGGGACCCAGTACTTC.

The chain carries TRBV12-3 or TRBV12-4 and TRBJ1-1; D may be TRBD1 (5 bases). The CDR3 runs 12 residues. The V end was cut by 4 bases, the J end by 11 bases, with 14 bases between. CDR3 in DNA: TGTGCCAGCAGTTCCAACAGGCATGCGGCTTTCTTT. Encoded protein: CASSSNRHAAFF.

V and J are TRBV6-1 and TRBJ1-2; 7 positions match TRBD1. The CDR3 runs to 14 residues. Per germline, CDR1 MNHNS and CDR2 SASEGT. Trimming removed 0 bases from V and 5 bases from J; junction bases left unmatched: 3. The CDR3 sequence: CASSEAAGGYGYTF. CDR3 sequence (DNA): TGTGCCAGCAGTGAAGCGGCAGGGGGGTATGGCTACACCTTC.

The chain recombines TRBV6-1 with TRBJ1-3; D remains unclear. The germline V gene encodes CDR1 MNHNS and CDR2 SASEGT. The V end lost 3 bases, the J end lost 2 bases, and 8 bases lay between the germline ends. CDR3 length: 14 amino acids. The CDR3 region has the DNA TGTGCCAGCAGTGACCCGACAACTGGAAACACCATATATTTT. Translating it yields CASSDPTTGNTIYF.

This chain's CDR3 is CASSFDSTARYEQYF. CDR3 DNA: TGCGCCAGCAGCTTTGACAGCACGGCACGTTACGAGCAGTACTTC. The chain links TRBV5-1 to TRBJ2-7, with a tentative D call TRBD1 (5 bases). Germline loops: CDR1 SGHRS, CDR2 YFSETQ. The ends were cut back, 2 bases at V and 4 bases at J, with 16 bases in the middle. The CDR3 has 15 residues.

The chain carries TRBV5-1 and TRBJ1-4; 10 bases are a match to TRBD1. The germline V gene has CDR1 SGHRS and CDR2 YFSETQ. V was clipped by 6 bases and J by 3 bases; unmatched bases: 8. This CDR3 has 16 amino acids. CDR3 protein: CASTWTGGLANEKLFF. CDR3 nucleotide sequence: TGCGCCAGCACCTGGACAGGGGGTCTTGCTAATGAAAAACTGTTTTTT.

The chain joins TRBV11-1 to TRBJ1-2; D not resolved. Trimming stripped 0 bases from V and 2 bases from J, with 10 bases between. Germline CDR1 and CDR2: SGHAT and FQDESV (reference sequence). This CDR3 spans 15 amino acids. The chain's CDR3 is CASSLAYSTNYGYTF. CDR3 coding DNA: TGTGCCAGCAGCTTAGCCTACAGCACCAACTATGGCTACACCTTC.

The chain joins TRBV10-3 to TRBJ2-5; TRBD2 agrees at 11 bases. V trimming: 10 bases; J trimming: 5 bases; junction bases outside the gene matches: 9. The CDR3 sequence is 14 residues long. CDR1 and CDR2 from the germline V gene are ENHRY and SYGVKD. As DNA, the CDR3 is TGTGCCACCCAACTAGCGGGAGATGGTGAGACCCAGTACTTC. Its translation: CATQLAGDGETQYF.

The chain is built from TRBV20-1 and TRBJ1-1; D gene unclear. Between the trimmed V and J ends, which lost 6 bases and 5 bases, there was a span of 10 bases. The germline CDR1 and CDR2 sequences are DFQATT and SNEGSKA (reference sequence). The CDR3 consists of 11 residues. The CDR3 coding sequence is TGCAGTGCCCTAATATATACTGAAGCTTTCTTT. Protein: CSALIYTEAFF.

The chain links TRBV3-1 (or the pseudogene TRBV3-2) to TRBJ1-3; D perhaps matches TRBD1 (5 bases). CDR3 length: 17 amino acids. Germline lookup yields CDR1 LGHDT and CDR2 YNNKEL (reference sequence). V lost 4 bases and J lost 0, with 16 bases in between. The CDR3 reads CASSPTAGDHSGNTIYF. The CDR3 bases are TGTGCCAGCAGCCCAACGGCGGGGGACCACTCTGGAAACACCATATATTTT.

The V and J genes are TRBV18 and TRBJ2-2, with TRBD2 matching 11 bases. The CDR3 has 18 residues. In germline, CDR1 is KGHSH, CDR2 LQKENI. The V gene end was trimmed by 6 bases and the J gene end by 0 bases; junction bases not matched to a gene: 9. The CDR3 protein is CASSPKIAGGTNTGELFF. CDR3 nucleotides: TGTGCCAGCTCCCCGAAAATAGCGGGGGGGACGAACACCGGGGAGCTGTTTTTT.

V usage is TRBV12-5 and J usage is TRBJ1-1; 7 bases are shared with TRBD1. Looked up from germline, CDR1 is LGHNT and CDR2 is FRNRAP. The J segment lost 7 bases and the V segment lost 4 bases, leaving 3 bases of the junction unmatched. The CDR3 runs to 12 residues. CDR3 sequence: CASGYQGDEAFF. As DNA, the CDR3 is TGTGCTAGTGGTTACCAGGGGGATGAAGCTTTCTTT.

The chain links TRBV5-5 to TRBJ2-1, with D possibly matching TRBD2 (5 bases). V lost 0 bases and J 9 bases, leaving 10 bases between the germline ends. From germline, CDR1 is SGHKS and CDR2 YYEKEE (reference sequence). This CDR3 comprises 13 residues. The CDR3 bases are TGTGCCAGCAGCTTGGATAGCGCCCTTGAGCAGTTCTTC. Encoded protein: CASSLDSALEQFF. Looking up the rest from reference TRBV5-5 and TRBJ2-1 gives the full variable domain: DAGVTQSPTHLIKTRGQQVTLRCSPISGHKSVSWYQQVLGQGPQFIFQYYEKEERGRGNFPDRFSARQFPNYSSELNVNALLLGDSALYLCASSLDSALEQFFGPGTRLTVL.

The chain has TRBV6-1 and TRBJ1-5; D possibly corresponds to TRBD1 (6 bases). Trimming cost V 0 bases and J 6 bases, with 27 bases left between them. The CDR3 is 20 residues long. From germline, CDR1 is MNHNS and CDR2 SASEGT. The CDR3 sequence: CASSEALRGGVSGASQPQHF. DNA for the CDR3: TGTGCCAGCAGTGAAGCGCTCAGGGGAGGGGTGAGCGGTGCGAGTCAGCCCCAGCATTTT.

The rearrangement uses TRBV27 and TRBJ1-2, with 7 bases aligning to TRBD1. This CDR3 has 18 residues. Germline-derived CDR1 and CDR2 are MNHEY and SMNVEV (reference sequence). V lost 4 bases and J lost 0; bases outside the gene matches: 14. The CDR3 DNA follows: TGTGCCAGCAGTTCTGGGACAGCGGTAACAAGCGCTAACTATGGCTACACCTTC. Residues: CASSSGTAVTSANYGYTF.